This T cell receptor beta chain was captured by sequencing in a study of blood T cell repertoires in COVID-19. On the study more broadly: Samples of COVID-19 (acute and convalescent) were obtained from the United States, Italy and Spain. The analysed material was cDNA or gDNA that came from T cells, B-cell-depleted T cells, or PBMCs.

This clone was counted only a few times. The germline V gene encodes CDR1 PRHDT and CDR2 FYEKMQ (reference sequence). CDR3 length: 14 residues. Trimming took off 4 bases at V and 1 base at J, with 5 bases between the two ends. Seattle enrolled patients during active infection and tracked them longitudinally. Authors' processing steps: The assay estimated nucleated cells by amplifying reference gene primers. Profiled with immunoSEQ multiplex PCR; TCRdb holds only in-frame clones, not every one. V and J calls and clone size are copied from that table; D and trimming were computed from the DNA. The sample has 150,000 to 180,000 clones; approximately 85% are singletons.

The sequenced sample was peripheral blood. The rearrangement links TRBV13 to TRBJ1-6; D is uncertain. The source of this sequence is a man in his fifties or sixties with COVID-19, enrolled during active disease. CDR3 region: CASSSSSYNSPLHF. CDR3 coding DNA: TGTGCCAGCAGCTCTTCTTCCTATAATTCACCCCTCCACTTT. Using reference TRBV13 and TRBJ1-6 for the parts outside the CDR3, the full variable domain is AAGVIQSPRHLIKEKRETATLKCYPIPRHDTVYWYQQGPGQDPQFLISFYEKMQSDKGSIPDRFSAQQFSDYHSELNMSSLELGDSALYFCASSSSSYNSPLHFGNGTRLTVT.